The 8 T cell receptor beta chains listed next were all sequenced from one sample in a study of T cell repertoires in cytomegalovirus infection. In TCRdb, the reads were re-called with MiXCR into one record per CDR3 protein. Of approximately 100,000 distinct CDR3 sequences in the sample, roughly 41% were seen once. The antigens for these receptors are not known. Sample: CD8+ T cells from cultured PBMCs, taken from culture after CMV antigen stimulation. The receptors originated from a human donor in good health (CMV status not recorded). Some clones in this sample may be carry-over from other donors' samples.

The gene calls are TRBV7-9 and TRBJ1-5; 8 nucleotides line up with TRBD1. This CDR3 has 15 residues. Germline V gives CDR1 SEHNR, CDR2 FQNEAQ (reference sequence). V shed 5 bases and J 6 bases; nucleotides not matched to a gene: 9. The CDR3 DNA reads TGTGCCAGCAGCGACCAGGGGGCTCTAGGTCAGCCCCAGCATTTT. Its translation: CASSDQGALGQPQHF.

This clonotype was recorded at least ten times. The CDR3 DNA follows: TGCAGTGCCAAGAAAGGGGGAGCCTACAATGAGCAGTTCTTC. Its translation: CSAKKGGAYNEQFF. V usage is TRBV20-1 and J usage is TRBJ2-1, with D possibly being TRBD1 (6 bases). CDR1 DFQATT and CDR2 SNEGSKA come from the germline V gene (reference sequence). This CDR3 is 14 amino acids long. The V end was cut by 6 bases, the J end by 2 bases, with 14 bases between.

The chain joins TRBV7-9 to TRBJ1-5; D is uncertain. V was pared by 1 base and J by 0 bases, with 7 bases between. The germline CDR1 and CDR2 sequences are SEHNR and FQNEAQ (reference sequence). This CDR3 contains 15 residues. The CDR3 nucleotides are TGTGCCAGCAGCTTAGGCCCAGATAGCAATCAGCCCCAGCATTTT. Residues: CASSLGPDSNQPQHF. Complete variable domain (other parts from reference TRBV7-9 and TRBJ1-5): DTGVSQNPRHKITKRGQNVTFRCDPISEHNRLYWYRQTLGQGPEFLTYFQNEAQLEKSRLLSDRFSAERPKGSFSTLEIQRTEQGDSAMYLCASSLGPDSNQPQHFGDGTRLSIL.

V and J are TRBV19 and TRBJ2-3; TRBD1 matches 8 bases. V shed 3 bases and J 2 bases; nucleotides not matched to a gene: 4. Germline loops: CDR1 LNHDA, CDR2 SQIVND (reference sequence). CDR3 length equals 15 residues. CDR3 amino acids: CASSIADRATDTQYF. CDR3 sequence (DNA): TGTGCCAGTAGTATCGCGGACAGGGCCACAGATACGCAGTATTTT.

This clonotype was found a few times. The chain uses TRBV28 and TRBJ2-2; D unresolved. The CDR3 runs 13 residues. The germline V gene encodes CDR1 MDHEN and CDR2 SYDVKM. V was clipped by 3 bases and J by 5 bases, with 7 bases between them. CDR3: CASSFDRTGELFF. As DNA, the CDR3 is TGTGCCAGCAGTTTTGATAGAACCGGGGAGCTGTTTTTT.

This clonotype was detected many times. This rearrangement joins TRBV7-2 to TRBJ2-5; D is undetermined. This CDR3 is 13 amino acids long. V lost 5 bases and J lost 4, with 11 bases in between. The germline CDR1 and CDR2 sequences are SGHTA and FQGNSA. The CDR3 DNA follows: TGTGCCAGCAGCCTATGGTCCGGAGAGACCCAGTACTTC. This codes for CASSLWSGETQYF.

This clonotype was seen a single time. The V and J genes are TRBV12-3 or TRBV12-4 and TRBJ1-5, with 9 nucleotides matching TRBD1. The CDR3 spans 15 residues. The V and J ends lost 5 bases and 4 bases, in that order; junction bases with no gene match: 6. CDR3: CASSPTGGPNQPQHF. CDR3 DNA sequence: TGTGCCAGCAGTCCGACAGGGGGGCCAAATCAGCCCCAGCATTTT.

The CDR3 DNA sequence: TGTGCCAGCAGTGCCGCGACAGGGATGAACACTGAAGCTTTCTTT. Translated: CASSAATGMNTEAFF. J is TRBJ1-1 and V is TRBV28; 7 nucleotides align to TRBD1. With 5 bases clipped from V and 0 bases from J, the junction kept 6 bases outside the gene matches. This CDR3 is built from 15 residues. Germline lookup yields CDR1 MDHEN and CDR2 SYDVKM.